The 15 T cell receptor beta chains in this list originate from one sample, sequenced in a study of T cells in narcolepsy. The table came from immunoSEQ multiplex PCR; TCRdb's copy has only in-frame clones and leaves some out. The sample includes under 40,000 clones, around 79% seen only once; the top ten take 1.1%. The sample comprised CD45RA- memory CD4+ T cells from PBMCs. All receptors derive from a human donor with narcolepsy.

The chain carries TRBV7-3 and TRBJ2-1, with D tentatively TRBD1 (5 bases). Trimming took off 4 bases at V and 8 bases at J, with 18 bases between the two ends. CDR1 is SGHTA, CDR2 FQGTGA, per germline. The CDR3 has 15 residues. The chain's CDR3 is CASSSIQVNLHEQFF. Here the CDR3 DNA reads TGTGCCAGCAGCTCCATACAGGTTAATCTCCATGAGCAGTTCTTC.

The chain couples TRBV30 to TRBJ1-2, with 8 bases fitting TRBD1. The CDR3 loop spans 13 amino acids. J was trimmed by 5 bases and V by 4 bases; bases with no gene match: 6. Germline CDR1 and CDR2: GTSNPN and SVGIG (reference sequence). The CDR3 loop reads CAWIPGGAYGYTF. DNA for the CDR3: TGTGCCTGGATCCCAGGGGGCGCTTATGGCTACACCTTC. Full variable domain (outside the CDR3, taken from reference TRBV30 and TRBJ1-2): SQTIHQWPATLVQPVGSPLSLECTVEGTSNPNLYWYRQAAGRGLQLLFYSVGIGQISSEVPQNLSASRPQDRQFILSSKKLLLSDSGFYLCAWIPGGAYGYTFGSGTRLTVV.

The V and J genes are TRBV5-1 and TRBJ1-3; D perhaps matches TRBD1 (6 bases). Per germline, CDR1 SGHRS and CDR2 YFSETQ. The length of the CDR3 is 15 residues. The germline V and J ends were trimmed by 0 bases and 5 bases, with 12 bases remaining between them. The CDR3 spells CASSLDRVDRNTIYF. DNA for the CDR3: TGCGCCAGCAGCTTGGACAGGGTAGATCGAAACACCATATATTTT.

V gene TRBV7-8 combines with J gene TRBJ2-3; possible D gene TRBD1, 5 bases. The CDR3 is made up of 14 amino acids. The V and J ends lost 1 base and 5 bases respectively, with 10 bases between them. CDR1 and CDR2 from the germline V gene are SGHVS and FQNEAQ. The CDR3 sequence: CASSLVPQGDTQYF. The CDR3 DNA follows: TGTGCCAGCAGCTTAGTCCCCCAGGGAGATACGCAGTATTTT.

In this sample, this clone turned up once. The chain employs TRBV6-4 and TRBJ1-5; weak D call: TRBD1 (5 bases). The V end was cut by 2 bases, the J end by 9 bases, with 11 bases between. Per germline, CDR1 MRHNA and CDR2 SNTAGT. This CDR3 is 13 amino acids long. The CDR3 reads CASSDGTDGPQHF. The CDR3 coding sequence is TGTGCCAGCAGTGACGGGACGGACGGGCCCCAGCATTTT.

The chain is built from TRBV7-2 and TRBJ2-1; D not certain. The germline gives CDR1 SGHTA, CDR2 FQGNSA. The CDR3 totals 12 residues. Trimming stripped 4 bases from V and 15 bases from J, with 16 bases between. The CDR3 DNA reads TGTGCCAGCAGCTCAAAGACGGCGGACCGGTTCTTC. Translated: CASSSKTADRFF.

The CDR3 protein is CASRLGRAGNIQYF. The DNA of the CDR3 is TGTGCCAGTAGATTAGGTAGAGCAGGGAACATTCAGTACTTC. The chain recombines TRBV19 with TRBJ2-4, with D possibly matching TRBD1 (5 bases). V was shortened by 6 bases and J by 7 bases, with 16 bases between the two germline ends. The CDR3 has 14 residues. Germline values: CDR1 LNHDA, CDR2 SQIVND (reference sequence).

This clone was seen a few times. The CDR3: CASSKIAGFGKQTFF. The CDR3 region has the DNA TGTGCCAGCAGCAAAATAGCGGGGTTCGGGAAACAAACTTTCTTT. V usage is TRBV21-1 and J usage is TRBJ1-1. TRBV21-1 is classified as a pseudogene. This CDR3 comprises 15 residues.

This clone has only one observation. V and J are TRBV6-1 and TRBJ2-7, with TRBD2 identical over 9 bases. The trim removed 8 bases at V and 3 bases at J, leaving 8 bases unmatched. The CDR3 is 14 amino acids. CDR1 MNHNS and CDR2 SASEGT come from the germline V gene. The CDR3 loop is CASGGTREGYEQYF. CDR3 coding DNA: TGTGCCAGCGGGGGGACGCGGGAGGGCTACGAGCAGTACTTC.

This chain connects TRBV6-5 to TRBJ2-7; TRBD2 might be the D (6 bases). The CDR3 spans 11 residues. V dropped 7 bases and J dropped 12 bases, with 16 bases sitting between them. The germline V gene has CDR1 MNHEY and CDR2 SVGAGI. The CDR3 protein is CASNLADLVYF. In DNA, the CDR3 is TGTGCCAGCAACTTAGCGGACCTGGTGTACTTC.

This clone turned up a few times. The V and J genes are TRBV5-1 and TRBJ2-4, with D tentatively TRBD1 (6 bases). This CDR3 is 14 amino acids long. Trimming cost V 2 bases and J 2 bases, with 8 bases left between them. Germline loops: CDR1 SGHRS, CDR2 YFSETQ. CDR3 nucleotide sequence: TGCGCCAGCAGCTTAGGGGGTCCCAAAAACATTCAGTACTTC. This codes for CASSLGGPKNIQYF.

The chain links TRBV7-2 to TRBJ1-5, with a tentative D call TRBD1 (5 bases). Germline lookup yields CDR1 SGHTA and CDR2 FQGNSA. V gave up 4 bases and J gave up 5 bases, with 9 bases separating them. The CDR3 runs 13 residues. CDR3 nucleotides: TGTGCCAGCAGCTCCTGGGACTATCAGCCCCAGCATTTT. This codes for CASSSWDYQPQHF.

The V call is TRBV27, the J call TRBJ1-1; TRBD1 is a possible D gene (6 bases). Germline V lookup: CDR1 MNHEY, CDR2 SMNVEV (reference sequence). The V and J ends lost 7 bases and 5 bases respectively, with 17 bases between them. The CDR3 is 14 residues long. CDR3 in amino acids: CASNGGRVRTEAFF. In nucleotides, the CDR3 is TGTGCCAGCAATGGGGGGCGCGTTCGTACTGAAGCTTTCTTT.

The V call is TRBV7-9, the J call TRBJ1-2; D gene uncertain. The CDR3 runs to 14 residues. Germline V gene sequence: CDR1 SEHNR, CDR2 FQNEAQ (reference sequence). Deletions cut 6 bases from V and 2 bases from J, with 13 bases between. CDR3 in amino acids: CASSSPGRNYGYTF. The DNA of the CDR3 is TGTGCCAGCAGTTCGCCGGGCCGCAACTATGGCTACACCTTC.

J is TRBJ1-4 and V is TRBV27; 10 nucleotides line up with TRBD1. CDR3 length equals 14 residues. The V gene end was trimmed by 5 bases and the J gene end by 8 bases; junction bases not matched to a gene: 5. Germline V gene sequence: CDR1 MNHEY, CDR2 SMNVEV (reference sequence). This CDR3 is CASSPGQGWEKLFF. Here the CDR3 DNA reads TGTGCCAGCAGTCCGGGACAGGGGTGGGAAAAACTGTTTTTT.